These 17 T cell receptor beta chains came from one sample sequenced in a study of blood T cell repertoires in COVID-19 (dated by TCRdb to about 2020). The protocol used for the library was the immunoSEQ multiplex PCR assay. What TCRdb holds here is the immuneACCESS table cut down to in-frame rearrangements. Part of the clones is not present; checked against another copy, under half of the missing clones reflect an unresolved V gene, and the others are unexplained. Counted in this sample were 66,000 or so clones; around three quarters of them appeared once. The ten largest clones capture almost 10% of the sample. Specimen: peripheral blood. The receptors stem from a human donor in a cohort sampled during active COVID-19.

This rearrangement joins TRBV6-2 or TRBV6-3 to TRBJ2-1; D remains unclear. Germline loops: CDR1 MNHEY, CDR2 SVGEGT. Trimming took off 5 bases at V and 1 base at J, with 15 bases between the two ends. The CDR3 loop spans 16 amino acids. CDR3 loop: CASSDTAYASYNEQFF. Here the CDR3 DNA reads TGTGCCAGCAGTGACACTGCGTACGCGTCCTACAATGAGCAGTTCTTC.

This clone came up a few times. The V gene is TRBV18, the J gene TRBJ2-1, with D tentatively TRBD1 (5 bases). V lost 3 bases, J lost 5 bases, and 14 bases lay in between. From germline, CDR1 is KGHSH and CDR2 LQKENI. This CDR3 has 15 amino acids. The CDR3 sequence: CASSPMRQINNEQFF. CDR3 sequence (DNA): TGTGCCAGCTCACCGATGAGACAGATAAACAATGAGCAGTTCTTC.

V usage is TRBV18 and J usage is TRBJ2-7, with D possibly TRBD1 on 5 matching bases. The CDR3 extends over 15 amino acids. Between the trimmed V and J ends, which lost 0 bases and 1 base, there was a span of 10 bases. CDR1 and CDR2 from the germline V gene are KGHSH and LQKENI. In nucleotides, the CDR3 is TGTGCCAGCTCACCACCGTTGGCAGGGTCCTACGAGCAGTACTTC. This sequence encodes CASSPPLAGSYEQYF.

V is TRBV5-1 and J is TRBJ2-6, with a weak D call TRBD2 (5 bases). Deletions cut 4 bases from V and 0 bases from J, with 14 bases between. CDR3 length: 17 amino acids. Germline CDR1 reads SGHRS; CDR2 reads YFSETQ. CDR3 loop: CASSPRGANSGANVLTF. As DNA, the CDR3 is TGCGCCAGCAGCCCCCGGGGAGCAAACTCTGGGGCCAACGTCCTGACTTTC.

There are a few counts of this clone. This chain joins TRBV5-1 and TRBJ2-7; possible D gene TRBD1, 6 bases. The CDR3 loop spans 14 amino acids. V was trimmed by 1 base and J by 2 bases, leaving 10 bases between them. In germline, CDR1 is SGHRS, CDR2 YFSETQ. DNA for the CDR3: TGCGCCAGCAGCTTGACAGGGTTCACCTACGAGCAGTACTTC. Protein product: CASSLTGFTYEQYF. Full variable domain (remainder filled in from reference TRBV5-1 and TRBJ2-7): KAGVTQTPRYLIKTRGQQVTLSCSPISGHRSVSWYQQTPGQGLQFLFEYFSETQRNKGNFPGRFSGRQFSNSRSEMNVSTLELGDSALYLCASSLTGFTYEQYFGPGTRLTVT.

This clone showed up just once. CDR3 sequence reads: CASSLFSGSNYGYTF. CDR3 bases: TGTGCCAGCAGCTTATTCAGCGGGAGCAACTATGGCTACACCTTC. V and J are TRBV7-8 and TRBJ1-2; D uncertain. This CDR3 is 15 amino acids long. In germline, CDR1 is SGHVS, CDR2 FQNEAQ. The ends were cut back, 2 bases at V and 2 bases at J, with 12 bases in the middle.

This chain's CDR3 is CASSAVGTPNTGELFF. The CDR3 DNA is TGTGCCAGCAGCGCGGTCGGGACTCCGAACACCGGGGAGCTGTTTTTT. This sequence joins TRBV7-6 and TRBJ2-2; D may be TRBD2 (6 bases). Germline CDR1 reads SGHVS; CDR2 reads FNYEAQ. The CDR3 contains 16 residues. Trimming took 5 bases from V and 0 from J, leaving 13 bases between them.

In this sample, this clone turned up many times. The rearrangement joins TRBV7-8 to TRBJ2-7, with 10 bases identical to TRBD1. V trimming: 5 bases; J trimming: 2 bases; junction bases outside the gene matches: 3. The length of the CDR3 is 14 residues. Per germline, CDR1 SGHVS and CDR2 FQNEAQ. The CDR3, as DNA: TGTGCCAGCAGCCTCGGGACAGGGGCCTACGAGCAGTACTTC. Protein: CASSLGTGAYEQYF.

The rearrangement links TRBV5-4 to TRBJ1-5, with D hard to call. This CDR3 comprises 15 residues. Germline V gene data show CDR1 as SGHNT and CDR2 as YYREEE (reference sequence). V was cut by 0 bases and J by 8 bases, with 15 bases left in between. CDR3 sequence: CASSLGVGLGEPQHF. The CDR3 nucleotides are TGTGCCAGCAGCTTGGGGGTTGGTCTGGGAGAGCCCCAGCATTTT.

The V gene is TRBV29-1, the J gene TRBJ2-7; the D gene is possibly TRBD2 (6 bases). The germline gives CDR1 SQVTM, CDR2 ANQGSEA. The CDR3 spans 11 residues. With 7 bases removed from V and 6 bases from J, the gap between germline ends came to 13 bases. CDR3: CSGGVGGEQYF. CDR3 sequence (DNA): TGCAGCGGAGGGGTGGGAGGCGAGCAGTACTTC.

The count of this clone is one. V and J are TRBV15 and TRBJ1-2; 8 bases are a match to TRBD1. The CDR3 length is 15 residues. Germline CDR1 reads LNHNV; CDR2 reads YYDKDF (reference sequence). V shed 5 bases, J shed 8 bases, and the junction held 13 bases outside the gene matches. This CDR3 reads CATSAGPDREKGYTF. The DNA of the CDR3 is TGTGCCACCAGCGCAGGCCCGGACAGGGAGAAGGGCTACACCTTC.

The chain carries TRBV27 and TRBJ1-1, with D perhaps matching TRBD1 (6 bases). Germline CDR1 is MNHEY and CDR2 is SMNVEV (reference sequence). V lost 5 bases, J lost 4 bases, and 17 bases lay in between. This CDR3 spans 15 amino acids. Here the CDR3 reads CASSTRTVSGTEAFF. CDR3 coding DNA: TGTGCCAGCAGTACAAGGACAGTCTCCGGCACTGAAGCTTTCTTT.

The chain has TRBV19 and TRBJ2-5; TRBD2 might be the D (6 bases). This CDR3 comprises 13 residues. Trimming took 5 bases from V and 5 from J, leaving 12 bases between them. CDR1 and CDR2 from the germline V gene are LNHDA and SQIVND (reference sequence). Here the CDR3 DNA reads TGTGCCAGTAGTGACACGGCGGGGGAGACCCAGTACTTC. Protein: CASSDTAGETQYF.

The J gene is TRBJ2-7, the V gene TRBV6-6; 10 positions agree with TRBD1. Losses at the gene ends were 5 bases for V and 1 base for J; bases not matched to a gene: 14. Germline CDR1 MNHNY, CDR2 SVGAGI (reference sequence). This CDR3 is built from 18 residues. The CDR3 is CASSPYHPGTGESYEQYF. CDR3 coding DNA: TGTGCCAGCAGTCCCTACCACCCCGGGACAGGGGAGTCCTACGAGCAGTACTTC.

This chain uses TRBV7-3 with TRBJ2-1, with TRBD2 matching over 8 bases. Unmatched junction bases numbered 8, after V lost 1 base and J lost 6 bases. Germline V gene data show CDR1 as SGHTA and CDR2 as FQGTGA. The CDR3 runs to 16 residues. The CDR3 bases are TGTGCCAGCAGCTTAAGTTTGGCGGGAGGAGCCAATGAGCAGTTCTTC. It is translated as CASSLSLAGGANEQFF.

The table lists this clone with a few counts. CDR3 nucleotide sequence: TGTGCCAGCTATGAAGGTCAGGCTGGCTACACCTTC. It specifies CASYEGQAGYTF. The chain joins TRBV28 to TRBJ1-2; D ambiguous. The CDR3 extends over 12 amino acids. Germline values: CDR1 MDHEN, CDR2 SYDVKM. Deletions cut 8 bases from V and 7 bases from J, with 14 bases between.

The gene calls are TRBV5-4 and TRBJ1-6, with D tentatively TRBD1 (5 bases). The CDR3 sequence is 16 residues long. CDR1 is SGHNT, CDR2 YYREEE, per germline (reference sequence). V was trimmed by 0 bases and J by 13 bases, leaving 20 bases between them. This chain's CDR3 is CASSLGGSPNPFPLHF. The CDR3, as DNA: TGTGCCAGCAGCTTGGGGGGCAGTCCAAACCCCTTTCCCCTCCACTTT.